This TCR beta chain is drawn from a study of memory CD8 T cells in hepatitis C reinfection. Overall study context: A positive HCV RNA test after two negatives ≥60 days apart defined reinfection. Peak reinfection samples were taken 3 to 8 weeks after detection.

J gave up 2 bases and V 6 bases, and 5 bases lay outside the gene matches. The CDR3 length is 14 residues. Germline V gene data show CDR1 as SNHLY and CDR2 as FYNNEI. Described time point: peak reinfection, 3 to 8 weeks after reinfection detection. TCR sequencing was done directly ex vivo on sorted cells, without expansion in vitro. A couple of donors provided sorted CD3+ CD8+ CD45RO- naive CD8 T cells at all three reinfection time points. Measured with immunoSEQ multiplex PCR; TCRdb has only the in-frame clones, and not every one. The sample includes around 47,000 clones, approximately 90% of them seen just once.

Sequencing used naive CD8+ T cells sorted from blood. This TCR was sampled from a young man with hepatitis C virus infection. The chain uses TRBV2 and TRBJ2-3; 7 nucleotides align to TRBD2. CDR3 sequence: CASRGGSPTDTQYF. CDR3 nucleotides: TGTGCCAGCAGGGGCGGGAGTCCCACAGATACGCAGTATTTT. The variable domain in full, with the rest retrieved from reference TRBV2 and TRBJ2-3, is EPEVTQTPSHQVTQMGQEVILRCVPISNHLYFYWYRQILGQKVEFLVSFYNNEISEKSEIFDDQFSVERPDGSNFTLKIRSTKLEDSAMYFCASRGGSPTDTQYFGPGTRLTVL.